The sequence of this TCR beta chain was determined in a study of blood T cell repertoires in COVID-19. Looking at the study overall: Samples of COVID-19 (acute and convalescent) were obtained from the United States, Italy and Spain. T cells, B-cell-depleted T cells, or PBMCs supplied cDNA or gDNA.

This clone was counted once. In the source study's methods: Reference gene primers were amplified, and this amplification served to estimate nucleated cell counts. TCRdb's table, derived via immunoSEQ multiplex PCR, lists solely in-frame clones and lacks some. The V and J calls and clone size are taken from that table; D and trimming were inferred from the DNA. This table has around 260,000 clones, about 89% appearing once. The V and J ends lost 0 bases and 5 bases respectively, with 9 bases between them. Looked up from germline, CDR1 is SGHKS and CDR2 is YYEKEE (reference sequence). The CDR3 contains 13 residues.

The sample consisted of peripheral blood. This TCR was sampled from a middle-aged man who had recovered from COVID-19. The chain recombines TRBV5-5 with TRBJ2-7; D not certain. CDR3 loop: CASSLVLVNEQYF. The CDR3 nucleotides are TGTGCCAGCAGCTTGGTGCTAGTGAACGAGCAGTACTTC. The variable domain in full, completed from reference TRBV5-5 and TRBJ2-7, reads DAGVTQSPTHLIKTRGQQVTLRCSPISGHKSVSWYQQVLGQGPQFIFQYYEKEERGRGNFPDRFSARQFPNYSSELNVNALLLGDSALYLCASSLVLVNEQYFGPGTRLTVT.